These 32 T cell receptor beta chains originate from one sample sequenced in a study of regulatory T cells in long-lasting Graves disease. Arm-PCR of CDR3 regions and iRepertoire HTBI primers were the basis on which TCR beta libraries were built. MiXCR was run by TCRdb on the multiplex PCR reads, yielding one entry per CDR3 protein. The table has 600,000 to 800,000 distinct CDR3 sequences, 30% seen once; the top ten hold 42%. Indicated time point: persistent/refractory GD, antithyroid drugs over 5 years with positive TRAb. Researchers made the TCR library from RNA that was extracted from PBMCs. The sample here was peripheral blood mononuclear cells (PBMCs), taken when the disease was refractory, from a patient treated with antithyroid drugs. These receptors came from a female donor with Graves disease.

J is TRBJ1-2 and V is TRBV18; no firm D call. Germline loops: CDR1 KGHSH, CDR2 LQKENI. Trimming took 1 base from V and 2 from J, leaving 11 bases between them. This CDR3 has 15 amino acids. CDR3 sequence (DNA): TGTGCCAGCTCACCACAGGCCATCCCGAACTATGGCTACACCTTC. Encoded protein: CASSPQAIPNYGYTF. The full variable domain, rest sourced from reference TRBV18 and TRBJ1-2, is NAGVMQNPRHLVRRRGQEARLRCSPMKGHSHVYWYRQLPEEGLKFMVYLQKENIIDESGMPKERFSAEFPKEGPSILRIQQVVRGDSAAYFCASSPQAIPNYGYTFGSGTRLTVV.

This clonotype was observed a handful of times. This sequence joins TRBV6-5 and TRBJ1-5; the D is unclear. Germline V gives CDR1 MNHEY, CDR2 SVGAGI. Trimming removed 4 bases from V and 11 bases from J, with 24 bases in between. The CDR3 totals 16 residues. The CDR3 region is CASSSQKRSPFQAQHF. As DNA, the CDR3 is TGTGCCAGCAGTTCCCAAAAAAGATCCCCGTTCCAGGCCCAGCATTTT.

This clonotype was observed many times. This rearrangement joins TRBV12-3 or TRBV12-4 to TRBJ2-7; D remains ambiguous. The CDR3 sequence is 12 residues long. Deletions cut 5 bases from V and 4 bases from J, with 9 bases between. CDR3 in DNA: TGTGCCAGCAGTCCCTCCCGGTACGAGCAGTACTTC. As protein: CASSPSRYEQYF.

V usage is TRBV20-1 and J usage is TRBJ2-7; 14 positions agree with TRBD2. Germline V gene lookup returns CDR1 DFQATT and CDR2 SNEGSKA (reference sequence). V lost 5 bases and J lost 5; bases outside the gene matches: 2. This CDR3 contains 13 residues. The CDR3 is CSAWTSGRNEQYF. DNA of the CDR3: TGCAGTGCTTGGACTAGCGGGAGGAACGAGCAGTACTTC.

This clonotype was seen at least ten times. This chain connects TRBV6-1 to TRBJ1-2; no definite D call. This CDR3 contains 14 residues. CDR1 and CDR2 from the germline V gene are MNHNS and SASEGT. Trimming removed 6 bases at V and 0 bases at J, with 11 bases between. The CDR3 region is CASSRGGSNYGYTF. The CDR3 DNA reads TGTGCCAGCAGCAGAGGTGGTTCTAACTATGGCTACACCTTC.

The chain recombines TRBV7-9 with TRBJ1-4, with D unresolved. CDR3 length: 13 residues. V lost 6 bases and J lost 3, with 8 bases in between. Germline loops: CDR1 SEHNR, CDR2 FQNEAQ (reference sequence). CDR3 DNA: TGTGCCAGCAGGAGGGAAGCTAATGAAAAACTGTTTTTT. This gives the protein CASRREANEKLFF.

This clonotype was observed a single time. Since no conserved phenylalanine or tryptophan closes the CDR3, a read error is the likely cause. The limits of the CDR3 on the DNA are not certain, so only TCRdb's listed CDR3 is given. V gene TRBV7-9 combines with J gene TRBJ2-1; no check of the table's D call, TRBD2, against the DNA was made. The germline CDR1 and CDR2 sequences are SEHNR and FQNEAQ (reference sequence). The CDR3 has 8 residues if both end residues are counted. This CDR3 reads CASSTTSR.

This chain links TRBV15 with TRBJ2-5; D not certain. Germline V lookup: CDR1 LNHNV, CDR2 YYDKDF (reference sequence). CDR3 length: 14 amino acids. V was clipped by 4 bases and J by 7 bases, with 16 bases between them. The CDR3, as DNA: TGTGCCACCAGCATCCGTCCCTCCTTTGGGACCCAGTACTTC. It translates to CATSIRPSFGTQYF.

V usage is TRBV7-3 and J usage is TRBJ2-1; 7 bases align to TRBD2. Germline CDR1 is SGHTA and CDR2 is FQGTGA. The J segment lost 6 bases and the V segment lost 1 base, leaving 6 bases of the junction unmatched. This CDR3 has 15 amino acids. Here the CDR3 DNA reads TGTGCCAGCAGCTTAAAGGGGCGGGAGATCAATGAGCAGTTCTTC. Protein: CASSLKGREINEQFF.

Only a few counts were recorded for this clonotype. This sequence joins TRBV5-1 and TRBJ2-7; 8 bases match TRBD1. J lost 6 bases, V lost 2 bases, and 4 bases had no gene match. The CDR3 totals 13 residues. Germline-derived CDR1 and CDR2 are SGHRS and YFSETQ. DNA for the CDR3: TGCGCCAGCAGCTTCGCAGGGGGCCTCGAGCAGTACTTC. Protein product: CASSFAGGLEQYF.

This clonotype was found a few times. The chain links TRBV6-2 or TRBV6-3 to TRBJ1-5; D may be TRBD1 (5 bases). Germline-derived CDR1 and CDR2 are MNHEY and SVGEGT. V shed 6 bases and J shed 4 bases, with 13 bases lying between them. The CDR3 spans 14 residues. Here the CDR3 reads CASSPDSHNQPQHF. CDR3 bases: TGTGCCAGCAGCCCCGACAGTCATAATCAGCCCCAGCATTTT.

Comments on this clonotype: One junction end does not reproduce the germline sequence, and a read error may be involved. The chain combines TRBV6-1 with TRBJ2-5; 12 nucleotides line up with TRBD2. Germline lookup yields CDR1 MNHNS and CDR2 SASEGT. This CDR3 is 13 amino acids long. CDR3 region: CASGTSGPETQYF. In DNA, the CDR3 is TGCGCCTCCGGGACTAGCGGGCCAGAGACCCAGTACTTC.

The CDR3 DNA sequence: TGTGCCAGTAGAGATGGCTCTGGAAACACCATATATTTT. Its protein is CASRDGSGNTIYF. V and J are TRBV19 and TRBJ1-3; D not certain. The CDR3 has 13 residues. Germline values: CDR1 LNHDA, CDR2 SQIVND (reference sequence). V was pared by 6 bases and J by 0 bases, with 6 bases between.

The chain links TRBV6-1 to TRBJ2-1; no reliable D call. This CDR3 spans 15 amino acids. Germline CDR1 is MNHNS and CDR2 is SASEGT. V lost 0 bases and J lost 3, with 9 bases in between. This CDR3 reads CASSEAEGHYNEQFF. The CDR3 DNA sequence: TGTGCCAGCAGTGAAGCGGAAGGGCACTACAATGAGCAGTTCTTC.

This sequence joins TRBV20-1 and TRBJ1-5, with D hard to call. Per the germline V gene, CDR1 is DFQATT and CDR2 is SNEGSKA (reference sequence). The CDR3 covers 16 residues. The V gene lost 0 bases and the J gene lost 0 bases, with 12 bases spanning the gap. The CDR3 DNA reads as TGCAGTGCTAGAGATTTGAGGGAACATAGCAATCAGCCCCAGCATTTT. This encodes CSARDLREHSNQPQHF.

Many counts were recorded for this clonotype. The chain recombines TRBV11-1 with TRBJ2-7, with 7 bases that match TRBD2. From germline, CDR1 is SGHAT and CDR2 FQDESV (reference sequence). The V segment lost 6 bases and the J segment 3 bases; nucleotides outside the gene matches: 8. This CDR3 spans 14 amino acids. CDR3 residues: CASRPRAGNYEQYF. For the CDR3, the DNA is TGTGCCAGCAGACCTCGAGCGGGAAACTACGAGCAGTACTTC. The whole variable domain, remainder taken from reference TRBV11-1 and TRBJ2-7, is EAEVAQSPRYKITEKSQAVAFWCDPISGHATLYWYRQILGQGPELLVQFQDESVVDDSQLPKDRFSAERLKGVDSTLKIQPAELGDSAMYLCASRPRAGNYEQYFGPGTRLTVT.

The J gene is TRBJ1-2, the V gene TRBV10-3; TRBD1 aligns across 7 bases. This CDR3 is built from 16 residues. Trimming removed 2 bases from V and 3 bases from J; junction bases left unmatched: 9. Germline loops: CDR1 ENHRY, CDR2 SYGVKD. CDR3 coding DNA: TGTGCCATCAGTGAGACGCGGGGACAGTCCGACTATGGCTACACCTTC. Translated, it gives CAISETRGQSDYGYTF.

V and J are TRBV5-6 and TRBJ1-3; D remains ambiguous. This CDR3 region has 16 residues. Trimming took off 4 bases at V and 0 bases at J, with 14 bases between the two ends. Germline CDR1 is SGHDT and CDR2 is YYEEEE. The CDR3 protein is CASSMGASNSGNTIYF. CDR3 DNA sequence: TGTGCCAGCAGCATGGGCGCCTCGAACTCTGGAAACACCATATATTTT.

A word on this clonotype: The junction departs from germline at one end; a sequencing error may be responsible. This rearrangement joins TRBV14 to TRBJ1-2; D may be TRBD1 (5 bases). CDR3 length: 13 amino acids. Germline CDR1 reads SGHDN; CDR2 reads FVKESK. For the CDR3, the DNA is TGTGCCAGCAGCCAGGGAAGGGGCTATGGCTGCACCTTC. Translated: CASSQGRGYGCTF.

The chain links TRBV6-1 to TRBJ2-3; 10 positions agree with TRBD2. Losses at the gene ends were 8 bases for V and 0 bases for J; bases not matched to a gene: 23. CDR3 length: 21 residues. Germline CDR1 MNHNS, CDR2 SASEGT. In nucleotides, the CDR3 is TGTGCCAGCGCAACGCCGACTGGAGCGGGAGGGCTAGATCCTAGCACAGATACGCAGTATTTT. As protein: CASATPTGAGGLDPSTDTQYF.

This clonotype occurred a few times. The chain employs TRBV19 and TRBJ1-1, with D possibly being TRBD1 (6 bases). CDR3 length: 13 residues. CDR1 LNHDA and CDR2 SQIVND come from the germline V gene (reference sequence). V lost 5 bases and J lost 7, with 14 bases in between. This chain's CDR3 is CASSPDREGEAFF. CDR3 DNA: TGTGCCAGTAGTCCGGACAGAGAGGGTGAAGCTTTCTTT.

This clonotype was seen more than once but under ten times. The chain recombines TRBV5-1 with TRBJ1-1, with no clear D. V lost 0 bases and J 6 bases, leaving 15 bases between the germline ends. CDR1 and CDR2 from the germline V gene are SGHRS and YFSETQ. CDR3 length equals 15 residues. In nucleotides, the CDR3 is TGCGCCAGCAGCTTGGACGGCGGAGCGGGCGCTGAAGCTTTCTTT. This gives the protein CASSLDGGAGAEAFF.

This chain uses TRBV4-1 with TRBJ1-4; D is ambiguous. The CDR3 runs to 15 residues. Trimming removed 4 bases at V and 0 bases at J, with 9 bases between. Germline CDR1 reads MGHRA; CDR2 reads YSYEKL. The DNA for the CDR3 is TGCGCCAGCAGCCGCGAAATATCAACTAATGAAAAACTGTTTTTT. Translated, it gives CASSREISTNEKLFF.

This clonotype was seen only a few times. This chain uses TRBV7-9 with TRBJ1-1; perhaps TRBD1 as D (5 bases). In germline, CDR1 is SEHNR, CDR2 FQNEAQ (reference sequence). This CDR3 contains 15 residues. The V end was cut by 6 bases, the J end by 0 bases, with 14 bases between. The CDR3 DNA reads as TGTGCCAGCAGACCTGGGGGGTCCATGAACACTGAAGCTTTCTTT. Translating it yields CASRPGGSMNTEAFF.

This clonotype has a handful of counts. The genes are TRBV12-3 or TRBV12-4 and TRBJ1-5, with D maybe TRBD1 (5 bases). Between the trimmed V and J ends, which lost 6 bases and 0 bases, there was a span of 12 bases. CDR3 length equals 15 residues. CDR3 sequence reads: CASSEGHLSNQPQHF. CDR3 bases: TGTGCCAGCAGCGAAGGACACCTTAGCAATCAGCCCCAGCATTTT.

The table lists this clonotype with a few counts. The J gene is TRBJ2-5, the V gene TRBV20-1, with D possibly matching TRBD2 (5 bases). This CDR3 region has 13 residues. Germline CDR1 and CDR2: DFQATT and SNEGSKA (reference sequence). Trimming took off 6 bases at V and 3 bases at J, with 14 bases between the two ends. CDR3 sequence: CSAGGQSKETQYF. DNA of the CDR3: TGCAGTGCCGGCGGGCAGTCCAAAGAGACCCAGTACTTC.

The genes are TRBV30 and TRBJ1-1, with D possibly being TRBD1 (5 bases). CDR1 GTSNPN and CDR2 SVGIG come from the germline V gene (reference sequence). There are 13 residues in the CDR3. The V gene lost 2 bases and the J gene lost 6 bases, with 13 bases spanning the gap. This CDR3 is CAWSPLRGAEAFF. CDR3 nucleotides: TGTGCCTGGAGTCCCCTCCGGGGGGCTGAAGCTTTCTTT.

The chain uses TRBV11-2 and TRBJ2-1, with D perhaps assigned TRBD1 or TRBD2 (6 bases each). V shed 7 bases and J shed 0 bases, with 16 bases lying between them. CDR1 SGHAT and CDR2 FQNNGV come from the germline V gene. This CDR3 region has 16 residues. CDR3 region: CASTKGGGRSYNEQFF. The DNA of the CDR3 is TGTGCCAGCACGAAGGGGGGCGGGCGCTCCTACAATGAGCAGTTCTTC.

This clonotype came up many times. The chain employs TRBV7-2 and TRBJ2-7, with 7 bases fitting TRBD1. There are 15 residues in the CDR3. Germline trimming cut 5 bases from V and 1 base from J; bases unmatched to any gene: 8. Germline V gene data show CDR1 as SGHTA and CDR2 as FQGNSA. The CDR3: CASSTRSGQSYEQYF. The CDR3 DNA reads TGTGCCAGCAGCACCCGCTCGGGACAGTCCTACGAGCAGTACTTC.

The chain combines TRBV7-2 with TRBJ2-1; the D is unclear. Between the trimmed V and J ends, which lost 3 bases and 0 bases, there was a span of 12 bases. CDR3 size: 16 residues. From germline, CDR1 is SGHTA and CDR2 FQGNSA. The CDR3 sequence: CASSLKTRVSYNEQFF. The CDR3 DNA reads TGTGCCAGCAGCTTGAAAACACGGGTCTCCTACAATGAGCAGTTCTTC.

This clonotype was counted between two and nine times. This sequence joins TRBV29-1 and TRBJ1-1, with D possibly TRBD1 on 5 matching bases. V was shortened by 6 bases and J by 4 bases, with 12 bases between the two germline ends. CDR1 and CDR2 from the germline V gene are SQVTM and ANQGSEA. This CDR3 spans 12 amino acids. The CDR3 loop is CSVIVGVTEAFF. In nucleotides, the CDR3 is TGCAGCGTAATCGTAGGGGTCACTGAAGCTTTCTTT. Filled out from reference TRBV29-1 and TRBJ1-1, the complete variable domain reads SAVISQKPSRDICQRGTSLTIQCQVDSQVTMMFWYRQQPGQSLTLIATANQGSEATYESGFVIDKFPISRPNLTFSTLTVSNMSPEDSSIYLCSVIVGVTEAFFGQGTRLTVV.

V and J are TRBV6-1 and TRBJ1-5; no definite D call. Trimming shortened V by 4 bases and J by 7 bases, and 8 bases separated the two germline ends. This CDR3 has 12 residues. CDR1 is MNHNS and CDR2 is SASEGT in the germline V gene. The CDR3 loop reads CASSGQAQPQHF. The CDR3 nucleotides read TGTGCCAGCAGTGGGCAGGCCCAGCCCCAGCATTTT.